This T cell receptor beta chain originates from a study of identical twins. This clonotype was picked up a small number of times. Healthy Caucasian individuals made up all the donors. TCRdb independently ran MiXCR on the 5' RACE reads; one entry per CDR3 protein. This sample yields approximately 210,000 distinct CDR3 sequences, of which 5% to 7% are seen a single time; approximately 14% belongs to the top ten. Germline CDR1 reads SGHAT; CDR2 reads FQNNGV. Trimming cost V 5 bases and J 4 bases, with 14 bases left between them. The CDR3 runs to 14 residues. A further study also used this sample, focusing on T cells expressing NK-cell markers. From that report: The sequencing cohort of eight donors included seven HCMV-seropositive individuals and one seronegative individual. An anti-gamma-delta TCR antibody restricted sorting to alpha-beta TCR T cells in several experiments. NKG2C+ dominant clonotype frequencies in about 6 donors were roughly 1.0-7.5% of CD8+ T cells.

V usage is TRBV11-2 and J usage is TRBJ1-2, with a tentative D call TRBD1 (6 bases). The sample consisted of CD8+ T cells sorted from blood. The clonotype comes from a woman aged 18-29 years in good health. The CDR3 bases are TGTGCCAGCAGCACCCCGGGGGGCGGCTATGGCTACACCTTC. It specifies CASSTPGGGYGYTF.